The clone carrying this T cell receptor beta chain was observed many times. The data are from a study of early T cells in non-severe SARS-CoV-2 infection. Across the study: Chains were not paired, and sequencing was done on bulk RNA from unsorted whole blood.

Unique molecular identifier tags were affixed to discrete cDNA molecules. TCRdb recomputed calls from the 5' RACE reads with MiXCR, one row per CDR3 protein. The sample lists roughly 25,000 distinct CDR3 sequences, more than 3.5% occurring once. Sequenced: whole blood. This receptor was identified in an adult who was a healthcare worker with PCR-confirmed SARS-CoV-2 infection or an uninfected control (not recorded which).

The CDR3 DNA follows: TGTGCCAGCAGCTCCTCTTTGGGGACTAGCTACGAGCAGTACTTC. Amino acid sequence: CASSSSLGTSYEQYF. The rearrangement joins TRBV6-1 to TRBJ2-7, with 8 bases identical to TRBD2. Unmatched junction bases numbered 10, after V lost 6 bases and J lost 3 bases. Looked up from germline, CDR1 is MNHNS and CDR2 is SASEGT. The CDR3 contains 15 residues.